A single sample is the source of the 23 T cell receptor beta chains below, sequenced in a study of blood T cells in healthy people across ages. A second PCR of 7 to 11 cycles used a sample-barcoded 5' primer and a J-beta primer mix. TCRdb reprocessed the 5' RACE reads via MiXCR and lists one record per CDR3 protein. The data hold approximately 350,000 distinct CDR3 sequences, with roughly half observed a single time. Sequencing was carried out using blood. The receptors were gathered from a man aged 55 to 70 in good health.

V is TRBV20-1 and J is TRBJ1-5; perhaps TRBD1 as D (6 bases). This CDR3 is 15 amino acids long. CDR1 is DFQATT, CDR2 SNEGSKA, per germline (reference sequence). Trimming took 3 bases from V and 3 from J, leaving 15 bases between them. The CDR3 loop reads CSASYGGQVNQPQHF. The CDR3 DNA reads TGCAGTGCTAGTTACGGGGGGCAAGTCAATCAGCCCCAGCATTTT.

The CDR3 protein is CASSQRGPEEQYF. The CDR3 region has the DNA TGCGCCAGCAGCCAGAGGGGACCCGAGGAGCAGTACTTC. This sequence joins TRBV5-1 and TRBJ2-7; the D gene could be TRBD1 or TRBD2 (5 bases each). The CDR3 has 13 residues. V dropped 4 bases and J dropped 7 bases, with 15 bases sitting between them. Per germline, CDR1 SGHRS and CDR2 YFSETQ.

The chain recombines TRBV7-9 with TRBJ1-2; D is perhaps TRBD1 (5 bases). Germline V CDR1 and CDR2: SEHNR, FQNEAQ (reference sequence). There are 15 residues in the CDR3. Trimming removed 8 bases from V and 6 bases from J, with 22 bases in between. The CDR3 DNA follows: TGTGCCAGCGCGCCTCCGGGGGGATTGGGTCATGGCTACACCTTC. This encodes CASAPPGGLGHGYTF.

The rearrangement joins TRBV7-2 to TRBJ2-4, with a tentative D call TRBD1 (5 bases). There are 14 residues in the CDR3. V was shortened by 1 base and J by 7 bases, with 11 bases between the two germline ends. CDR1 is SGHTA and CDR2 is FQGNSA in the germline V gene. CDR3 loop: CASSLDRGGNIQYF. In nucleotides, the CDR3 is TGTGCCAGCAGCTTAGATAGGGGTGGGAACATTCAGTACTTC.

The chain employs TRBV20-1 and TRBJ2-3, with D possibly being TRBD1 (6 bases). Germline V gene data show CDR1 as DFQATT and CDR2 as SNEGSKA (reference sequence). V lost 2 bases and J lost 8, with 11 bases in between. This CDR3 comprises 12 residues. The CDR3 DNA reads TGCAGTGCTAGAATACAGGGAGCTACGCAGTATTTT. Protein sequence: CSARIQGATQYF.

The rearrangement joins TRBV29-1 to TRBJ2-5; TRBD2 matches 11 bases. This CDR3 contains 15 residues. Germline V gives CDR1 SQVTM, CDR2 ANQGSEA. The V and J ends lost 4 bases and 4 bases, in that order; junction bases with no gene match: 8. The chain's CDR3 is CSVGMTSGAPETQYF. CDR3 bases: TGCAGCGTTGGAATGACTAGCGGGGCCCCAGAGACCCAGTACTTC.

The chain has TRBV12-3 or TRBV12-4 and TRBJ2-3, with a weak D call TRBD2 (5 bases). Trimming left V 5 bases short and J 4 bases short, with 10 bases between. The CDR3 sequence is 13 residues long. The chain's CDR3 is CASSRAEPDTQYF. In DNA form, the CDR3 reads TGTGCCAGCAGTAGAGCGGAGCCAGATACGCAGTATTTT.

The chain couples TRBV5-1 to TRBJ2-1; 9 bases are a match to TRBD2. There are 14 residues in the CDR3. Trimming removed 7 bases from V and 6 bases from J; junction bases left unmatched: 8. From germline, CDR1 is SGHRS and CDR2 YFSETQ. The CDR3 DNA reads TGCGCCAGCGGGGGCGGGGGGGCTTCCAATGAGCAGTTCTTC. This translates into CASGGGGASNEQFF.

This chain connects TRBV30 to TRBJ2-3, with 10 bases fitting TRBD1. The CDR3 loop spans 15 amino acids. The ends lost 4 bases at V and 4 bases at J; junction bases unmatched: 8. Germline values: CDR1 GTSNPN, CDR2 SVGIG (reference sequence). This CDR3 is CAWKGGTGVSDTQYF. DNA of the CDR3: TGTGCCTGGAAGGGGGGGACAGGGGTGTCAGATACGCAGTATTTT.

This chain joins TRBV24-1 and TRBJ1-2; 9 bases line up with TRBD1. Germline lookup yields CDR1 KGHDR and CDR2 SFDVKD. The CDR3 has 16 residues. The V segment lost 3 bases and the J segment 3 bases; nucleotides outside the gene matches: 7. The CDR3: CATSDPLTGGHYGYTF. CDR3 nucleotides: TGTGCCACCAGTGATCCCCTAACAGGGGGCCACTATGGCTACACCTTC.

This clonotype occurred once. The rearrangement links TRBV7-8 to TRBJ1-6; 10 bases are a match to TRBD1. The germline gives CDR1 SGHVS, CDR2 FQNEAQ. The CDR3 totals 15 residues. Trimming removed 1 base from V and 10 bases from J; junction bases left unmatched: 4. The DNA for the CDR3 is TGTGCCAGCAGCTTAGTTGGGACAGGGGAGTCACCCCTCCACTTT. Translation gives CASSLVGTGESPLHF.

This chain joins TRBV6-1 and TRBJ1-1; no firm D call. CDR3 length equals 14 residues. Germline loops: CDR1 MNHNS, CDR2 SASEGT. Trimming took off 8 bases at V and 1 base at J, with 14 bases between the two ends. As DNA, the CDR3 is TGTGCCAGCGTGCCCACCGGGCCGAACACTGAAGCTTTCTTT. Its translation: CASVPTGPNTEAFF.

This clonotype was recorded a few times. CDR3 residues: CASSSGQGNIQYF. The CDR3 nucleotides are TGTGCCAGCAGTTCCGGACAGGGCAACATTCAGTACTTC. This chain links TRBV6-5 with TRBJ2-4; 8 bases fit TRBD1. Germline V gene sequence: CDR1 MNHEY, CDR2 SVGAGI. The CDR3 sequence is 13 residues long. The ends lost 4 bases at V and 7 bases at J; junction bases unmatched: 3.

The chain is built from TRBV7-9 and TRBJ2-5; D remains unclear. Matching the DNA end better, TRBJ2-1 makes the J call doubtful. CDR3 length equals 14 residues. Germline values: CDR1 SEHNR, CDR2 FQNEAQ (reference sequence). The CDR3 spells CASSSLGKQETQFF. Here the CDR3 DNA reads TGTGCCAGCAGCTCCCTGGGCAAACAAGAGACCCAGTTCTTC.

CDR3 nucleotides: TGTGCCAGCAGTATCTTGGGGGACAGGGAAGCTTTCTTT. Translating it yields CASSILGDREAFF. The chain has TRBV12-3 or TRBV12-4 and TRBJ1-1, with 8 positions matching TRBD1. CDR3 length: 13 amino acids. V shed 5 bases, J shed 8 bases, and the junction held 7 bases outside the gene matches.

V gene TRBV9 combines with J gene TRBJ2-7; D might be TRBD2 (6 bases). Germline V lookup: CDR1 SGDLS, CDR2 YYNGEE. CDR3 length equals 18 residues. Trimming removed 0 bases at V and 0 bases at J, with 19 bases between. Here the CDR3 DNA reads TGTGCCAGCAGCGTAGCCCCGACACGCCCGACTAGCTCCTACGAGCAGTACTTC. This translates into CASSVAPTRPTSSYEQYF.

This clonotype was counted a single time. The chain carries TRBV10-3 and TRBJ2-5; 7 bases fit TRBD1. The J call may be faulty, since TRBJ2-7 better matches the DNA end. This CDR3 is 13 amino acids long. Germline CDR1 reads ENHRY; CDR2 reads SYGVKD. The CDR3 bases are TGTGCCATCAGTGAGACAGGGGTAACCGAGCAGTACTTC. Amino acid sequence: CAISETGVTEQYF.

The V and J genes are TRBV5-6 and TRBJ1-2, with unresolved D. The V gene's germline CDR1 is SGHDT and CDR2 YYEEEE. The CDR3 totals 14 residues. Trimming stripped 7 bases from V and 0 bases from J, with 13 bases between. This chain's CDR3 is CASGPQRSNYGYTF. The DNA of the CDR3 is TGTGCCAGCGGCCCGCAGAGATCTAACTATGGCTACACCTTC.

The chain couples TRBV11-2 to TRBJ1-2, with D possibly TRBD1 on 6 matching bases. Germline loops: CDR1 SGHAT, CDR2 FQNNGV. CDR3 length: 13 amino acids. V was trimmed by 5 bases and J by 6 bases, leaving 13 bases between them. CDR3 nucleotide sequence: TGTGCCAGCAGCGGGGAGACAGGCGATGGCTACACCTTC. Protein: CASSGETGDGYTF.

This clonotype was seen a handful of times. The chain uses TRBV6-2 or TRBV6-3 and TRBJ2-7; D is undetermined. The V end was cut by 8 bases, the J end by 2 bases, with 13 bases between. This CDR3 has 13 amino acids. From germline, CDR1 is MNHEY and CDR2 SVGEGT. The CDR3 sequence is CASGSDRTYEQYF. CDR3 nucleotide sequence: TGTGCCAGCGGCTCAGACCGGACCTACGAGCAGTACTTC.

The rearrangement uses TRBV11-1 and TRBJ2-7; the D gene could be TRBD1 or TRBD2 (6 bases each). V lost 4 bases and J lost 2, with 15 bases in between. Germline CDR1 is SGHAT and CDR2 is FQDESV (reference sequence). This CDR3 is built from 15 residues. The CDR3 spells CASSWGAGQPYEQYF. DNA of the CDR3: TGTGCCAGCAGCTGGGGGGCAGGGCAACCCTACGAGCAGTACTTC.

The CDR3 here is CASSQDPRLALNTDTQYF. The CDR3 DNA reads TGTGCCAGCAGCCAAGATCCCAGACTAGCCCTTAACACAGATACGCAGTATTTT. The chain couples TRBV4-2 to TRBJ2-3, with TRBD2 matching over 7 bases. Germline CDR1 reads LGHNA; CDR2 reads YNFKEQ. V dropped 0 bases and J dropped 2; count of bases not matched to a gene: 11. The CDR3 extends over 18 amino acids.

This clonotype was recorded many times. This chain links TRBV5-1 with TRBJ2-5, with D perhaps matching TRBD1 (7 bases). CDR3 size: 14 residues. Germline-derived CDR1 and CDR2 are SGHRS and YFSETQ. Trimming shortened V by 5 bases and J by 2 bases, and 13 bases separated the two germline ends. In nucleotides, the CDR3 is TGCGCCAGCAGAACAGGGGACTTACAAGAGACCCAGTACTTC. This gives the protein CASRTGDLQETQYF.